This TCR beta chain was captured by sequencing in a study of early T cells in non-severe SARS-CoV-2 infection. Study details: Sequencing used unsorted whole-blood bulk RNA, so chains lack pairing. The study, taken as a whole, reports: VDJdb-based annotation leaned toward anti-spike CD8 responses and missed private and CD4 specificities.

Individual cDNA molecules were tagged with unique molecular identifiers. TCRdb passed the 5' RACE reads through MiXCR, listing each CDR3 protein once. In the table there are about 56,000 distinct CDR3 sequences, roughly 16% of which are singletons. In regard to this clonotype: Antigen specificity is unknown.

Here the sequenced sample was whole blood, taken at baseline. This clonotype was sampled from an adult who was a healthcare worker with PCR-confirmed SARS-CoV-2 infection or an uninfected control (not recorded which).

The CDR3 is CASTTTWTGRGAYEQFF. As DNA, the CDR3 is TGTGCCAGCACCACTACTTGGACGGGACGAGGAGCGTATGAGCAGTTCTTC. The V call is TRBV5-6, the J call TRBJ2-1; either TRBD1 or TRBD2 may fit D (5 bases each). Germline assignment: CDR1 SGHDT and CDR2 YYEEEE. The CDR3 runs 17 residues. Trimming shortened V by 6 bases and J by 8 bases, and 27 bases separated the two germline ends.